This TCR beta chain appears in the sequencing data of a study of blood T cells in healthy people across ages. Comments on this clonotype: Its antigen is unknown.

Next came a second PCR, run for about 7 to 12 cycles, which used a sample-barcoded 5' primer along with a J-beta primer mix. One entry per CDR3 protein, called by TCRdb with MiXCR from the 5' RACE reads. The table has approximately 400,000 distinct CDR3 sequences, 45% to 60% seen once; the top ten hold over 40%. Sample donors were healthy Caucasian individuals that came from Russia, aged about 6 to 100. No fewer than 6 micrograms of total RNA were isolated from every sample. This CDR3 region has 11 residues. V was pared by 3 bases and J by 8 bases, with 10 bases between. The germline V gene encodes CDR1 SQVTM and CDR2 ANQGSEA. Study findings and constraints: There were more naive CD4+ cells and higher diversity in long-lived donors than in aged donors. Per million T cells, TCR beta diversity dropped roughly linearly as age increased.

The TCR originated in a man aged 55 to 69 in good health. Input material: blood. The rearrangement uses TRBV29-1 and TRBJ1-2; D ambiguous. CDR3 DNA sequence: TGCAGCGTTGATGTAAGGACGGGCTACACCTTC. Translating gives CSVDVRTGYTF. The variable domain in full, with the rest retrieved from reference TRBV29-1 and TRBJ1-2, is SAVISQKPSRDICQRGTSLTIQCQVDSQVTMMFWYRQQPGQSLTLIATANQGSEATYESGFVIDKFPISRPNLTFSTLTVSNMSPEDSSIYLCSVDVRTGYTFGSGTRLTVV.